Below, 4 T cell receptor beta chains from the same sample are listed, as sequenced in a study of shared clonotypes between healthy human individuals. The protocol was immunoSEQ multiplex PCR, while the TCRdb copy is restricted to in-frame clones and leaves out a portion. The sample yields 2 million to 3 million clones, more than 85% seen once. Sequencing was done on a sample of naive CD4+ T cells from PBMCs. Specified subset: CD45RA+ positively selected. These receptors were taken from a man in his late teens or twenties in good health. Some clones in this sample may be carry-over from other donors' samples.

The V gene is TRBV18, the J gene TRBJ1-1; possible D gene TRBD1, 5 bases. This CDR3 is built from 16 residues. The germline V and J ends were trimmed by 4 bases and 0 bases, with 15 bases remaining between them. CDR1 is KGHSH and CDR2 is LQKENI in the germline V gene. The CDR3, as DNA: TGTGCCAGCTCACAGGGGCAGTACTTAATGAACACTGAAGCTTTCTTT. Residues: CASSQGQYLMNTEAFF.

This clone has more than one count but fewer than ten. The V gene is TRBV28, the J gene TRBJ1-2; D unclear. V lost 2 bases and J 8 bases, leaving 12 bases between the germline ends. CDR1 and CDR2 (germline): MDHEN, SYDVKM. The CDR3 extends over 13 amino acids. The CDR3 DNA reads TGTGCCAGCAGTTTACGTGAGGCAGACGGCTACACCTTC. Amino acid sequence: CASSLREADGYTF.

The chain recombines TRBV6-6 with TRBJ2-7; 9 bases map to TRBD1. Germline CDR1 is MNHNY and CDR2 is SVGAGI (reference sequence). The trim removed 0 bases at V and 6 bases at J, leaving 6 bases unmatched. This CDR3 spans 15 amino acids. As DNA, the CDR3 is TGTGCCAGCAGTTACTCGTCGGGACAGGGAGGCGAGCAGTACTTC. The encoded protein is CASSYSSGQGGEQYF.

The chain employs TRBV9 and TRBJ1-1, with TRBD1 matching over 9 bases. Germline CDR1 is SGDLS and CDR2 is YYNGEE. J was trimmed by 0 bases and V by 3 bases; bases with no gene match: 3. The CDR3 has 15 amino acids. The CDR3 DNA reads TGTGCCAGCAGCGGACAGGGGGATCTGAACACTGAAGCTTTCTTT. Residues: CASSGQGDLNTEAFF.